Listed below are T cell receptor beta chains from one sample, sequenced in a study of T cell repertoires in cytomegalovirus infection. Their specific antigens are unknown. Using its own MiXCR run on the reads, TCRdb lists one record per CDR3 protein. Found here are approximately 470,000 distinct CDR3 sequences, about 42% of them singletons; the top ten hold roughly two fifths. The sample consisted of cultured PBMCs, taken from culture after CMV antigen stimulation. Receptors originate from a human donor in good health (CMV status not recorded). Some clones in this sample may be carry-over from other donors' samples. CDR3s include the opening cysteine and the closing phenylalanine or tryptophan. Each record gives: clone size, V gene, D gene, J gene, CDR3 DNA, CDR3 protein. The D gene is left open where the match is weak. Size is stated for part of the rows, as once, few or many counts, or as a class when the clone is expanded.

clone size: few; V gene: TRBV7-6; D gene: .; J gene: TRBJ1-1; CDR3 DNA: TGTGCCAGCAGCTCCCGGGCGCTGGTAAACACTGAAGCTTTCTTT; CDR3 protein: CASSSRALVNTEAFF
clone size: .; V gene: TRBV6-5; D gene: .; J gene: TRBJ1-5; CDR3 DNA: TGTGCCAGCAAGCAAGAAGGGCCCCAGCATTTT; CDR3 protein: CASKQEGPQHF
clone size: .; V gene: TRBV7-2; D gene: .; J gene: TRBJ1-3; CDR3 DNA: TGTGCCAGCAGCTCAGGGGTGGGATTTGGAAACACCATATATTTT; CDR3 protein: CASSSGVGFGNTIYF
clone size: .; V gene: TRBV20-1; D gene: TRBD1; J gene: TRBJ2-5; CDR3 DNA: TGCAGTGCCGACCGGGACAGGGGAGGGACCCAGTACTTC; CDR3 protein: CSADRDRGGTQYF
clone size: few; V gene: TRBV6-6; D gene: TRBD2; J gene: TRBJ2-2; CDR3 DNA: TGTGCCAGCAGTGACTTTAGCGGGGTCGTTACCGGGGAGCTGTTTTTT; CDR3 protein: CASSDFSGVVTGELFF
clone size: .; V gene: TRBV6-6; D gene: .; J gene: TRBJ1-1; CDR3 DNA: TGTGCCAGCACCTACCGGGGAGGGTCCACTGAAGCTTTCTTT; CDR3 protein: CASTYRGGSTEAFF
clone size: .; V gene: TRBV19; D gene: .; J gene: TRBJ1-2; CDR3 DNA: TGTGCCAGTAGTATGGGGCGAAACTATGGCTACACCTTC; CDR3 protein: CASSMGRNYGYTF
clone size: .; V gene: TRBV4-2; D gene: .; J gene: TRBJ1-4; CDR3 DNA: TGTGCCAGCAGCCTCGGACGACAGTACCTAGATGAAAAACTGTTTTTT; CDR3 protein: CASSLGRQYLDEKLFF
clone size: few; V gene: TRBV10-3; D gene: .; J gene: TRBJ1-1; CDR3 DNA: TGTGCCATCAGTGAGTCTGGGGGGCGAGGTGAAGCTTTCTTT; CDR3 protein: CAISESGGRGEAFF
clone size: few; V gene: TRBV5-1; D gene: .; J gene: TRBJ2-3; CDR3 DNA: TGCGCCAGCAGGGACGGGAGTAGTGCAGATACGCAGTATTTT; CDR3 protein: CASRDGSSADTQYF
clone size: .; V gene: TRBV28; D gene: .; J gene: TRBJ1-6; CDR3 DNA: TGTGCCACTATAAACCGGGACATGGATTCACCCCTCCACTTT; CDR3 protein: CATINRDMDSPLHF
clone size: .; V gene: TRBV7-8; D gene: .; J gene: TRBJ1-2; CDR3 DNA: TGTGCCAGCAGATTCCGGGCCTCTTGGGGCTACACCTTC; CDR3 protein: CASRFRASWGYTF
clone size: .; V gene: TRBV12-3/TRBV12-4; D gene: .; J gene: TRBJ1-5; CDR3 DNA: TGTGCCAGCAAGCTCGATAGCAATCAGCCCCAGCATTTT; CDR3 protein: CASKLDSNQPQHF
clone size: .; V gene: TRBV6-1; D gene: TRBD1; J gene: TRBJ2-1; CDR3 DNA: TGTGCCAGCAGCCCCGGGGTCCGACAGGGCTTAAGGAATGAGCAGTTCTTC; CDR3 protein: CASSPGVRQGLRNEQFF